The 21 T cell receptor beta chains given below trace back to one sample, sequenced in a study of neoadjuvant anti-PD-1 for oral cavity cancer. Data came from immunoSEQ multiplex PCR; TCRdb stores just in-frame clones and leaves some out. The sample has over 10,000 clones; less than 70% are singletons. Source: PBMCs, taken before nivolumab (anti-PD-1) treatment. These receptors originate from a person between 35 and 79 years old with oral cavity squamous cell carcinoma.

This clone is a singleton in its sample. This sequence joins TRBV9 and TRBJ1-4; possible D gene TRBD1, 5 bases. The CDR3 sequence is 15 residues long. The V end was cut by 6 bases, the J end by 5 bases, with 17 bases between. Per germline, CDR1 SGDLS and CDR2 YYNGEE. Here the CDR3 reads CASTPMGGGNEKLFF. The CDR3 DNA reads as TGTGCCAGCACCCCTATGGGGGGTGGGAATGAAAAACTGTTTTTT.

The chain has TRBV9 and TRBJ2-7, with 9 bases lining up with TRBD2. The V gene end was trimmed by 4 bases and the J gene end by 0 bases; junction bases not matched to a gene: 5. Germline V CDR1 and CDR2: SGDLS, YYNGEE. The CDR3 has 15 amino acids. The CDR3 sequence: CASSQGLASSYEQYF. The CDR3 bases are TGTGCCAGCAGCCAGGGACTAGCCTCCTCCTACGAGCAGTACTTC.

The V and J genes are TRBV9 and TRBJ2-2, with D possibly being TRBD2 (7 bases). The germline CDR1 and CDR2 sequences are SGDLS and YYNGEE. The length of the CDR3 is 16 residues. V lost 0 bases to trimming and J lost 6 bases, with 15 bases between them. The CDR3 sequence: CASSVGGGGMSGELFF. As DNA, the CDR3 is TGTGCCAGCAGCGTAGGGGGGGGCGGGATGTCCGGGGAGCTGTTTTTT.

This clone showed up just once. The chain has TRBV14 and TRBJ1-6; D remains unclear. CDR3 size: 15 residues. CDR1 and CDR2 from the germline V gene are SGHDN and FVKESK. V was cut by 0 bases and J by 4 bases, with 7 bases left in between. CDR3 sequence reads: CASSQDRRYNSPLHF. CDR3 DNA sequence: TGTGCCAGCAGCCAAGATCGACGGTATAATTCACCCCTCCACTTT.

The genes are TRBV5-1 and TRBJ2-1; D could derive from TRBD1 or TRBD2 (5 bases each). Per the germline V gene, CDR1 is SGHRS and CDR2 is YFSETQ. V lost 0 bases, J lost 5 bases, and 12 bases lay in between. The CDR3 is made up of 15 amino acids. The CDR3 nucleotides read TGCGCCAGCAGCTTGGGAGGGGTCCGTGACAATGAGCAGTTCTTC. Translated, it gives CASSLGGVRDNEQFF.

Here the CDR3 DNA reads TGCGCCAGCAGCCTTGGACTAGCCGAATACTATACCACCGGGGAGCTGTTTTTT. It translates to CASSLGLAEYYTTGELFF. The chain joins TRBV5-1 to TRBJ2-2; 8 bases fit TRBD2. Germline CDR1 SGHRS, CDR2 YFSETQ. The CDR3 runs to 18 residues. The ends lost 4 bases at V and 4 bases at J; junction bases unmatched: 15.

This clone showed up just a few times. The chain is built from TRBV6-1 and TRBJ2-1; D perhaps matches TRBD1 (6 bases). Per the germline V gene, CDR1 is MNHNS and CDR2 is SASEGT. With 4 bases removed from V and 5 bases from J, the gap between germline ends came to 15 bases. This CDR3 spans 15 amino acids. CDR3: CASSAMQGQNNEQFF. In DNA, the CDR3 is TGTGCCAGCAGTGCTATGCAGGGACAAAACAATGAGCAGTTCTTC.

The J gene is TRBJ2-7, the V gene TRBV5-1; D is uncertain. The CDR3 spans 14 residues. Germline values: CDR1 SGHRS, CDR2 YFSETQ. V dropped 3 bases and J dropped 0 bases, with 10 bases sitting between them. CDR3 bases: TGCGCCAGCAGCTCTGGCCGGAGCTCCTACGAGCAGTACTTC. It codes for CASSSGRSSYEQYF. The whole variable domain, remainder taken from reference TRBV5-1 and TRBJ2-7, is KAGVTQTPRYLIKTRGQQVTLSCSPISGHRSVSWYQQTPGQGLQFLFEYFSETQRNKGNFPGRFSGRQFSNSRSEMNVSTLELGDSALYLCASSSGRSSYEQYFGPGTRLTVT.

The chain is built from TRBV7-9 and TRBJ2-5; D may be TRBD2 (5 bases). The V and J ends lost 0 bases and 6 bases respectively, with 8 bases between them. Germline V gene data show CDR1 as SEHNR and CDR2 as FQNEAQ (reference sequence). This CDR3 is 13 amino acids long. CDR3 region: CASSLARVKTQYF. The CDR3 region has the DNA TGTGCCAGCAGCTTAGCGAGGGTTAAGACCCAGTACTTC.

This clone was picked up a small number of times. The chain recombines TRBV6-5 with TRBJ2-7, with 8 bases identical to TRBD1. CDR3 length: 15 amino acids. Germline CDR1 reads MNHEY; CDR2 reads SVGAGI. V shed 4 bases and J 6 bases; nucleotides not matched to a gene: 11. The CDR3 here is CASSWGGNTGGEQYF. The CDR3 bases are TGTGCCAGCAGTTGGGGTGGGAACACAGGGGGCGAGCAGTACTTC.

The chain links TRBV2 to TRBJ1-1; no definite D call. The ends were cut back, 6 bases at V and 7 bases at J, with 12 bases in the middle. CDR1 is SNHLY, CDR2 FYNNEI, per germline. This CDR3 region has 12 residues. CDR3 DNA sequence: TGTGCCAGCAGATCTGGTGCTGGTGAAGCTTTCTTT. It codes for CASRSGAGEAFF.

V is TRBV19 and J is TRBJ1-1; no reliable D call. CDR3 length: 13 amino acids. Germline V lookup: CDR1 LNHDA, CDR2 SQIVND (reference sequence). Trimming took off 3 bases at V and 1 base at J, with 6 bases between the two ends. The CDR3 protein is CASSIPPNTEAFF. The CDR3 DNA sequence: TGTGCCAGTAGTATCCCTCCGAACACTGAAGCTTTCTTT.

The chain carries TRBV6-5 and TRBJ1-1; TRBD1 matches 8 bases. The V gene's germline CDR1 is MNHEY and CDR2 SVGAGI. J gave up 4 bases and V 3 bases, and 4 bases lay outside the gene matches. This CDR3 contains 14 residues. CDR3 loop: CASSYRTGTTEAFF. Here the CDR3 DNA reads TGTGCCAGCAGTTATCGGACAGGGACCACTGAAGCTTTCTTT.

This chain links TRBV6-1 with TRBJ1-3; a possible D gene is TRBD1 (5 bases). V lost 2 bases and J 0 bases, leaving 11 bases between the germline ends. Germline loops: CDR1 MNHNS, CDR2 SASEGT. This CDR3 comprises 16 residues. Here the CDR3 reads CASSEIRGDSGNTIYF. CDR3 in DNA: TGTGCCAGCAGTGAAATTCGGGGGGACTCTGGAAACACCATATATTTT.

A single count supports this clone. The rearrangement links TRBV5-1 to TRBJ2-7, with D possibly being TRBD1 (6 bases). The CDR3 is 12 residues long. CDR1 and CDR2 (germline): SGHRS, YFSETQ. V gave up 2 bases and J gave up 7 bases, with 10 bases separating them. CDR3 region: CASSFTGSEQYF. The CDR3 nucleotides read TGCGCCAGCAGCTTCACAGGGTCTGAGCAGTACTTC.

The chain has TRBV19 and TRBJ2-1, with 15 nucleotides matching TRBD2. V lost 5 bases, J lost 4 bases, and 6 bases stayed unmatched. Looked up from germline, CDR1 is LNHDA and CDR2 is SQIVND (reference sequence). This CDR3 spans 17 amino acids. CDR3 protein: CASSPRTSGRAYNEQFF. In nucleotides, the CDR3 is TGTGCCAGTAGTCCCCGGACTAGCGGGAGGGCGTACAATGAGCAGTTCTTC. Based on the CDR3 plus reference TRBV19 and TRBJ2-1, the full variable domain is DGGITQSPKYLFRKEGQNVTLSCEQNLNHDAMYWYRQDPGQGLRLIYYSQIVNDFQKGDIAEGYSVSREKKESFPLTVTSAQKNPTAFYLCASSPRTSGRAYNEQFFGPGTRLTVL.

The J gene is TRBJ2-1, the V gene TRBV9; 10 bases are shared with TRBD2. Unmatched junction bases numbered 6, after V lost 3 bases and J lost 6 bases. The CDR3 length is 15 residues. CDR1 is SGDLS and CDR2 is YYNGEE in the germline V gene. CDR3 nucleotide sequence: TGTGCCAGCAGCGAACTAGCGGGGTTATTCAATGAGCAGTTCTTC. Amino acids: CASSELAGLFNEQFF. The whole variable domain, remainder taken from reference TRBV9 and TRBJ2-1, is DSGVTQTPKHLITATGQRVTLRCSPRSGDLSVYWYQQSLDQGLQFLIQYYNGEERAKGNILERFSAQQFPDLHSELNLSSLELGDSALYFCASSELAGLFNEQFFGPGTRLTVL.

The J gene is TRBJ2-7, the V gene TRBV7-8; 9 bases line up with TRBD2. This CDR3 contains 14 residues. Germline V gene sequence: CDR1 SGHVS, CDR2 FQNEAQ. The J segment lost 1 base and the V segment lost 9 bases, leaving 7 bases of the junction unmatched. The CDR3 DNA follows: TGTGCCAGTGCCGTAGCGGGAGTTTCCTACGAGCAGTACTTC. It yields the protein CASAVAGVSYEQYF.

This rearrangement joins TRBV29-1 to TRBJ1-1, with D unresolved. The CDR3 extends over 13 amino acids. V lost 8 bases and J 2 bases, leaving 15 bases between the germline ends. CDR1 and CDR2 from the germline V gene are SQVTM and ANQGSEA. CDR3 amino acids: CSPMTYSNTEAFF. CDR3 DNA sequence: TGCAGCCCCATGACATATAGTAACACTGAAGCTTTCTTT.

CDR3 sequence: CASKASGKGNEQFF. In DNA form, the CDR3 reads TGTGCCAGCAAAGCTAGCGGGAAAGGAAATGAGCAGTTCTTC. This chain links TRBV6-6 with TRBJ2-1; TRBD2 aligns across 9 bases. V gave up 7 bases and J gave up 7 bases; unmatched junction bases: 8. The germline gives CDR1 MNHNY, CDR2 SVGAGI (reference sequence). CDR3 length: 14 residues.

In its sample, this clone was seen a few times. The gene calls are TRBV5-6 and TRBJ1-1; D not resolved. Trimming left V 0 bases short and J 3 bases short, with 18 bases between. The CDR3 runs 17 residues. Germline values: CDR1 SGHDT, CDR2 YYEEEE. CDR3 DNA: TGTGCCAGCAGCTTGGAGAGGTCCGGAGGGAAGTACACTGAAGCTTTCTTT. Amino acids: CASSLERSGGKYTEAFF.